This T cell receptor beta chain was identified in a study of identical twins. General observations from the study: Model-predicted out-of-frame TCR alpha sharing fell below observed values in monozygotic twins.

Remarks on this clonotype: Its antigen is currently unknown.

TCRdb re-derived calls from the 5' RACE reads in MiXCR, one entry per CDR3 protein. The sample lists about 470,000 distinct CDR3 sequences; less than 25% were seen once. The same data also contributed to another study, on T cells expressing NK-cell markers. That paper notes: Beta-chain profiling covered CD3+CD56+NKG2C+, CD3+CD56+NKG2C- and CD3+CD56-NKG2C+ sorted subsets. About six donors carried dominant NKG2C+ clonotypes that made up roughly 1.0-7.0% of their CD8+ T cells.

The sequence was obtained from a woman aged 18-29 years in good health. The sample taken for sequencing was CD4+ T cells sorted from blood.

CDR3 residues: CASSTTRDNEQFF. The CDR3 region has the DNA TGTGCCAGCAGCACGACTAGAGACAATGAGCAGTTCTTC. The chain has TRBV5-4 and TRBJ2-1; TRBD2 might be the D (6 bases). Trimming removed 4 bases at V and 5 bases at J, with 10 bases between. This CDR3 is built from 13 residues. CDR1 is SGHNT, CDR2 YYREEE, per germline (reference sequence). Filled out from reference TRBV5-4 and TRBJ2-1, the complete variable domain reads ETGVTQSPTHLIKTRGQQVTLRCSSQSGHNTVSWYQQALGQGPQFIFQYYREEENGRGNFPPRFSGLQFPNYSSELNVNALELDDSALYLCASSTTRDNEQFFGPGTRLTVL.